A single sample is the source of the 32 T cell receptor beta chains below, sequenced in a study of breast tumors, draining lymph nodes, adjacent tissues. One entry per CDR3 protein, called by TCRdb with MiXCR from the multiplex PCR reads. The sample contains 55,000 to 75,000 distinct CDR3 sequences, approximately 45% of which appear only once. The sequenced material came from breast tumor tissue. Receptor source: a female donor with breast cancer. Some clones in this sample may be carry-over from other donors' samples.

By proportion, this clonotype is medium-sized (0.01 to 0.1%). The V and J genes are TRBV7-3 and TRBJ2-7; 7 bases line up with TRBD2. J lost 1 base, V lost 5 bases, and 8 bases had no gene match. From germline, CDR1 is SGHTA and CDR2 FQGTGA. The CDR3 runs 15 residues. The CDR3 sequence is CASSVLAGLSYEQYF. CDR3 DNA sequence: TGTGCCAGCAGCGTCCTCGCGGGACTATCCTACGAGCAGTACTTC. Full variable domain (rest looked up from reference TRBV7-3 and TRBJ2-7): GAGVSQTPSNKVTEKGKYVELRCDPISGHTALYWYRQSLGQGPEFLIYFQGTGAADDSGLPNDRFFAVRPEGSVSTLKIQRTERGDSAVYLCASSVLAGLSYEQYFGPGTRLTVT.

This clonotype was recorded a few times. The CDR3 loop is CASSESRGGSTDTQYF. The CDR3 nucleotides read TGCGCCAGCAGTGAGTCGAGGGGGGGGAGCACAGATACGCAGTATTTT. This chain connects TRBV10-2 to TRBJ2-3; D is perhaps TRBD2 (7 bases). The V end was cut by 0 bases, the J end by 0 bases, with 10 bases between. The CDR3 sequence is 16 residues long. CDR1 is WSHSY, CDR2 SAAADI, per germline.

This clonotype came up many times. For the CDR3, the DNA is TGCAGTGCTAGAGCCGAACTCACCCTCCACTTT. Translation gives CSARAELTLHF. The V gene is TRBV20-1, the J gene TRBJ1-6; D unresolved. In germline, CDR1 is DFQATT, CDR2 SNEGSKA (reference sequence). The CDR3 consists of 11 residues. V lost 1 base to trimming and J lost 14 bases, with 9 bases between them.

As concerns this clonotype: The junction and the germline gene differ at one end; a read error may be behind it. The V call is TRBV6-1, the J call TRBJ1-3, with D maybe TRBD1 (5 bases). The germline gives CDR1 MNHNS, CDR2 SASEGT. This CDR3 spans 16 amino acids. CDR3 loop: CASKPPGPAFGNTVYF. The CDR3 coding sequence is TGTGCCAGCAAACCACCGGGACCCGCGTTCGGAAACACCGTATATTTT.

This clonotype counts as medium-sized. This rearrangement joins TRBV10-2 to TRBJ2-7; TRBD2 matches at 9 bases. Trimming at V came to 0 bases and at J to 4 bases, leaving 7 bases not matched to a gene. The CDR3 totals 16 residues. In germline, CDR1 is WSHSY, CDR2 SAAADI. CDR3: CASSESPGLATYEQYF. DNA for the CDR3: TGCGCCAGCAGTGAGTCCCCGGGACTAGCTACGTACGAGCAGTACTTC.

This clonotype came up many times. The chain joins TRBV6-2 or TRBV6-3 to TRBJ1-5; no reliable D call. Germline V gene lookup returns CDR1 MNHEY and CDR2 SVGEGT. Trimming took off 10 bases at V and 1 base at J, with 14 bases between the two ends. The CDR3 sequence is 14 residues long. The CDR3: CATTTGNSNQPQHF. CDR3 coding DNA: TGTGCCACCACAACGGGGAACAGCAATCAGCCCCAGCATTTT.

Remarks on this clonotype: The conserved closing phenylalanine or tryptophan is absent in this CDR3, likely reflecting a read error. The chain combines TRBV20-1 with TRBJ1-1; D may be TRBD1 (5 bases). Germline-derived CDR1 and CDR2 are DFQATT and SNEGSKA (reference sequence). This CDR3 spans 14 amino acids. The CDR3 sequence is CSASGGHPNTGAFC. In DNA, the CDR3 is TGCAGTGCCAGTGGTGGACACCCGAACACTGGAGCTTTCTGT.

This clonotype was observed many times. This rearrangement joins TRBV30 to TRBJ2-7, with D unresolved. Germline V gene data show CDR1 as GTSNPN and CDR2 as SVGIG (reference sequence). This CDR3 has 11 amino acids. V shed 1 base and J shed 3 bases, with 4 bases lying between them. Here the CDR3 reads CAWSAHYEQYF. The DNA for the CDR3 is TGTGCCTGGAGTGCGCACTACGAGCAGTACTTC.

This clonotype was seen only once. The chain has TRBV7-8 and TRBJ2-7; 10 bases match TRBD2. The CDR3 spans 16 residues. Germline V gene data show CDR1 as SGHVS and CDR2 as FQNEAQ. J gave up 6 bases and V 1 base, and 9 bases lay outside the gene matches. The chain's CDR3 is CASSLVAPGLATEQYF. In nucleotides, the CDR3 is TGTGCCAGCAGCTTAGTTGCGCCGGGACTAGCGACCGAGCAGTACTTC.

The chain is built from TRBV30 and TRBJ2-7, with 8 nucleotides matching TRBD2. The CDR3 runs 16 residues. Trimming cost V 0 bases and J 4 bases; bases outside gene matches: 11. Germline V gene lookup returns CDR1 GTSNPN and CDR2 SVGIG (reference sequence). The CDR3 nucleotides read TGTGCCTGGAGTGTACTGGGGACTAGTAGCATTTACGAGCAGTACTTC. It translates to CAWSVLGTSSIYEQYF.

Concerning this clonotype: The DNA is left out, because the CDR3 cannot be placed on it with certainty; the CDR3 is given as TCRdb lists it. The chain recombines TRBV10-3 with TRBJ2-2; the table gives TRBD2 as D, unverified against the DNA. 23 amino acids form the CDR3, both terminal residues included. From germline, CDR1 is ENHRY and CDR2 SYGVKD. The CDR3 region is CAISERESGYEQYFGPGTRELFF.

This chain connects TRBV10-3 to TRBJ2-3, with 9 bases fitting TRBD1. Germline loops: CDR1 ENHRY, CDR2 SYGVKD. The V and J ends lost 4 bases and 2 bases, in that order; junction bases with no gene match: 10. This CDR3 has 17 amino acids. The CDR3 DNA reads as TGTGCCATCAGTGGGTCTTTCGGACAGGGGAACACAGATACGCAGTATTTT. Its protein product is CAISGSFGQGNTDTQYF.

With respect to this clonotype: One junction end does not reproduce the germline sequence, and a read error may be involved. The chain employs TRBV15 and TRBJ2-1; 11 bases map to TRBD1. The CDR3 contains 16 residues. CDR1 and CDR2 (germline): LNHNV, YYDKDF (reference sequence). DNA for the CDR3: TGTGCCGCCAGCAGTTTAGGCGGGACAGGGGGCAATGAGCAGTTCTTC. This gives the protein CAASSLGGTGGNEQFF.

Of note for this clonotype: The junction and the germline gene differ at one end; a read error may be behind it. The CDR3 loop reads CSARLASSYNEQFF. In nucleotides, the CDR3 is TGTAGTGCTAGATTAGCGAGCTCCTACAATGAGCAGTTCTTC. This chain uses TRBV20-1 with TRBJ2-1; D possibly corresponds to TRBD2 (5 bases). Germline V gives CDR1 DFQATT, CDR2 SNEGSKA (reference sequence). This CDR3 comprises 14 residues.

V is TRBV25-1 and J is TRBJ2-7; possible D gene TRBD1, 6 bases. The germline V gene has CDR1 MGHDK and CDR2 SYGVNS. The V end lost 10 bases, the J end lost 4 bases, and 20 bases lay between the germline ends. The CDR3 length is 14 residues. DNA for the CDR3: TGTGCCAACAGCCAACCACAGGGCTTTTACGAGCAGTACTTC. Translated, it gives CANSQPQGFYEQYF.

The table lists this clonotype with many counts. The CDR3 reads CASRAGTFSSYEQYF. The CDR3 DNA is TGTGCCAGCAGGGCCGGGACATTTAGCTCCTACGAGCAGTACTTC. The chain links TRBV2 to TRBJ2-7, with a weak D call TRBD1 (6 bases). Germline assignment: CDR1 SNHLY and CDR2 FYNNEI. The CDR3 is 15 residues long. The V end lost 6 bases, the J end lost 0 bases, and 15 bases lay between the germline ends.

In this sample, this clonotype turned up once. The V and J genes are TRBV7-9 and TRBJ2-3; 10 bases fit TRBD2. This CDR3 is built from 16 residues. The junction had 3 bases not matched to a gene; V was cut back by 2 bases and J by 1 base. CDR1 SEHNR and CDR2 FQNEAQ come from the germline V gene (reference sequence). CDR3 amino acids: CASSLNSGGRTDTQYF. The CDR3 coding sequence is TGTGCCAGCAGCTTAAATAGCGGGGGGCGCACAGATACGCAGTATTTT. Looking up the rest from reference TRBV7-9 and TRBJ2-3 gives the full variable domain: DTGVSQNPRHKITKRGQNVTFRCDPISEHNRLYWYRQTLGQGPEFLTYFQNEAQLEKSRLLSDRFSAERPKGSFSTLEIQRTEQGDSAMYLCASSLNSGGRTDTQYFGPGTRLTVL.

This clonotype was detected a few times. One base away lies a much larger clone, so this may be a sequencing read error. This sequence joins TRBV6-2 or TRBV6-3 and TRBJ2-7; no reliable D call. This CDR3 is built from 12 residues. Deletions cut 5 bases from V and 3 bases from J, with 8 bases between. Germline lookup yields CDR1 MNHEY and CDR2 SVGEGT. CDR3 sequence (DNA): TGTGCCAGCAGTCGGTACGGCTACGAGCAGTACTTC. The encoded protein is CASSRYGYEQYF.

For this clonotype: With a much larger clone just one base away, this may be a read error. The V gene is TRBV11-2, the J gene TRBJ2-1; D is ambiguous. CDR3 length: 12 residues. CDR1 SGHAT and CDR2 FQNNGV come from the germline V gene. In DNA, the CDR3 is TGTGCCAGCAGCCATCCCTACAATGCGCAGTTCTTC. Protein product: CASSHPYNAQFF.

This chain links TRBV6-2 or TRBV6-3 with TRBJ2-1; D may be TRBD2 (6 bases). Germline CDR1 MNHEY, CDR2 SVGEGT. The CDR3 has 15 amino acids. With 0 bases removed from V and 11 bases from J, the gap between germline ends came to 17 bases. The CDR3, as DNA: TGTGCCAGCAGTTACTCGGGGACTGGCGGGAATAAGCAGTTCTTC. It is translated as CASSYSGTGGNKQFF.

This clonotype has a count of ten or more. The rearrangement links TRBV19 to TRBJ1-3; 9 bases line up with TRBD1. The trim removed 1 base at V and 4 bases at J, leaving 17 bases unmatched. Germline values: CDR1 LNHDA, CDR2 SQIVND (reference sequence). The CDR3 totals 20 residues. The CDR3 DNA reads TGTGCCAGTAGTATAGCGTCCTCCGGGACAGGGATCTTTTCCGGAAACACCATATATTTT. Its translation: CASSIASSGTGIFSGNTIYF. The full variable domain, completed using reference TRBV19 and TRBJ1-3, is DGGITQSPKYLFRKEGQNVTLSCEQNLNHDAMYWYRQDPGQGLRLIYYSQIVNDFQKGDIAEGYSVSREKKESFPLTVTSAQKNPTAFYLCASSIASSGTGIFSGNTIYFGEGSWLTVV.

This sequence joins TRBV20-1 and TRBJ1-5; maybe TRBD1 (5 bases). The CDR3 sequence is 14 residues long. Germline assignment: CDR1 DFQATT and CDR2 SNEGSKA (reference sequence). CDR3 sequence reads: CGAKDDWDPRPQHF. Written as DNA, the CDR3 is TGCGGGGCTAAAGATGATTGGGACCCCAGGCCCCAGCATTTT.

This clonotype appeared many times. The chain couples TRBV6-1 to TRBJ2-1; D uncertain. The CDR3 is 12 amino acids. Looked up from germline, CDR1 is MNHNS and CDR2 is SASEGT. V was cut by 2 bases and J by 5 bases, with 4 bases left in between. In DNA form, the CDR3 reads TGTGCCAGCAGTGAACAGCACAATGAGCAGTTCTTC. This codes for CASSEQHNEQFF.

This clonotype appeared many times. The chain couples TRBV15 to TRBJ1-2; D not resolved. The CDR3 is made up of 14 amino acids. V lost 1 base and J 3 bases, leaving 9 bases between the germline ends. Germline V gene sequence: CDR1 LNHNV, CDR2 YYDKDF (reference sequence). The DNA for the CDR3 is TGTGCCACCAGCAGAGGGTCGTGGTACTATGGCTACACCTTC. It specifies CATSRGSWYYGYTF.

This clonotype was seen many times. This chain links TRBV27 with TRBJ2-6; a possible D gene is TRBD1 (6 bases). Between the trimmed V and J ends, which lost 5 bases and 2 bases, there was a span of 10 bases. CDR3 length: 15 amino acids. Germline V gene sequence: CDR1 MNHEY, CDR2 SMNVEV (reference sequence). The CDR3 DNA follows: TGTGCCAGCAGTAGGGGGACGGCTGGGGCCAACGTCCTGACTTTC. Encoded protein: CASSRGTAGANVLTF.

The chain employs TRBV7-9 and TRBJ2-5, with 7 bases fitting TRBD2. The CDR3 has 14 residues. Germline V lookup: CDR1 SEHNR, CDR2 FQNEAQ (reference sequence). Germline trimming cut 2 bases from V and 5 bases from J; bases unmatched to any gene: 5. In DNA form, the CDR3 reads TGTGCCAGCAGCTTAAGCGGGGCGGGGGAGACCCAGTACTTC. Residues: CASSLSGAGETQYF.

In regard to this clonotype: A read error may produce the germline difference seen at one junction end. The chain couples TRBV7-9 to TRBJ2-7; no clear D gene. This CDR3 contains 13 residues. Germline V CDR1 and CDR2: SEHNR, FQNEAQ (reference sequence). The CDR3 DNA reads TGTGCCAGCAGCTTACAGTGGCCGGGCTCCTTTAGCTTC. Protein sequence: CASSLQWPGSFSF.

This clonotype was picked up many times. This sequence may be a read error, since a much larger clone differs from it by one base. The CDR3 DNA sequence: TGTGCCAGCAGCTTAAGGGGTGGCTATGGCTACACCTTC. Its protein product is CASSLRGGYGYTF. J is TRBJ1-2 and V is TRBV7-9; D is possibly TRBD1 (5 bases). The CDR3 sequence is 13 residues long. V was trimmed by 2 bases and J by 4 bases, leaving 8 bases between them. Germline CDR1 and CDR2: SEHNR and FQNEAQ (reference sequence). Together with reference TRBV7-9 and TRBJ1-2, the CDR3 gives the full variable domain: DTGVSQNPRHKITKRGQNVTFRCDPISEHNRLYWYRQTLGQGPEFLTYFQNEAQLEKSRLLSDRFSAERPKGSFSTLEIQRTEQGDSAMYLCASSLRGGYGYTFGSGTRLTVV.

This clonotype was counted ten times or more. V gene TRBV20-1 combines with J gene TRBJ2-2, with 7 bases identical to TRBD1. CDR1 and CDR2 (germline): DFQATT, SNEGSKA (reference sequence). The CDR3 is 14 amino acids. J gave up 4 bases and V 0 bases, and 2 bases lay outside the gene matches. CDR3 nucleotides: TGCAGTGCTAGAGATGGGACAGCCACCGGGGAGCTGTTTTTT. This codes for CSARDGTATGELFF.

The CDR3 is CASSVGDRTGELFF. In nucleotides, the CDR3 is TGTGCCAGCAGCGTAGGGGACAGAACCGGGGAGCTGTTTTTT. This sequence joins TRBV9 and TRBJ2-2, with TRBD1 matching over 7 bases. The V gene end was trimmed by 0 bases and the J gene end by 5 bases; junction bases not matched to a gene: 1. Looked up from germline, CDR1 is SGDLS and CDR2 is YYNGEE. The CDR3 spans 14 residues.

The CDR3 protein is CASSCPWTSGGVRELFF. The CDR3 DNA follows: TGTGCCAGCAGCTGCCCCTGGACTAGCGGGGGGGTACGGGAGCTGTTTTTT. V gene TRBV7-6 combines with J gene TRBJ2-2, with TRBD2 matching over 15 bases. Trimming cost V 4 bases and J 9 bases; bases outside gene matches: 9. The CDR3 covers 17 residues. The germline V gene has CDR1 SGHVS and CDR2 FNYEAQ.

This clonotype has at least ten counts. The chain has TRBV5-8 and TRBJ1-5, with unresolved D. Germline V gives CDR1 SGHTS, CDR2 YDEGEE. The CDR3 extends over 16 amino acids. Trimming removed 4 bases at V and 4 bases at J, with 18 bases between. CDR3 residues: CASSPSLGLQNQPQHF. The DNA for the CDR3 is TGTGCCAGCAGCCCCTCCCTTGGCCTACAAAATCAGCCCCAGCATTTT.